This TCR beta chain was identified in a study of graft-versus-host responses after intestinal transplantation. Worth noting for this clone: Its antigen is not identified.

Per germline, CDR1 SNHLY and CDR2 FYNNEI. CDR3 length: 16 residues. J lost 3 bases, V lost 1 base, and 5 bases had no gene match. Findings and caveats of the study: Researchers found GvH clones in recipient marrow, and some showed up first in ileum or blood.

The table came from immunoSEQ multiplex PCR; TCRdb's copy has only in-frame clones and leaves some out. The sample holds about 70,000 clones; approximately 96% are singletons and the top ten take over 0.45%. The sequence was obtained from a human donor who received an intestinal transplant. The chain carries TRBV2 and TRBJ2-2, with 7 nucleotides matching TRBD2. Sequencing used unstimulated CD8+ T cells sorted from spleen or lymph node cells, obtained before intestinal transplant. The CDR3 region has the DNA TGTGCCAGCAGTGAAGTAACGGGGAGGGACACCGGGGAGCTGTTTTTT. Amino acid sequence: CASSEVTGRDTGELFF.